Below, one T cell receptor (beta chain) is given with its context. This clone was counted a single time. What this receptor recognizes is not known. Base qualities are not at hand, and no much larger clone is one base apart. This sample was included in a study of blood T cell repertoires in COVID-19 (dated by TCRdb to 2020 to 2022). Concerning the study at large: Samples from collaborators originated in the United States, Italy and Spain and spanned both the acute and convalescent phases of COVID-19. The material from the prospective study consisted of cDNA or gDNA derived from T cells, B-cell-depleted T cells, or PBMCs. The dataset comprised deeply sampled blood TCRbeta repertoires from subjects exposed to, actively infected with, or recovered from COVID-19. The repertoires were made available in a free public database intended to serve as a resource for research on the immune response to SARS-CoV-2. The samples were drawn from two sources: the first 160 participants of the ongoing ImmuneRACE study, and 1,000 to 1,500 subjects contributed by 6 global collaborators. Nearly every sample came with metadata listing a de-identified subject ID, COVID-19 status, age in years and sex. HLA class I and class II types, where available, came from metadata supplied by the sample provider rather than from assay-based typing.

Points the paper makes about the study in general: Clinical and demographic metadata were provided uncurated, with the amount varying by source and participant.

In Seattle, one collaborating source enrolled patients while the infection was active and tracked those patients longitudinally over the course of disease. Whole blood was collected in K2EDTA tubes by collaborating institutions according to the institutions' own protocols. For TCRbeta analysis, collaborators shipped samples in one of three forms: frozen whole blood, isolated PBMCs, or DNA extracted from either of those sample types. The CDR3, from cysteine to phenylalanine, totals 15 residues. Just the 45-base CDR3 DNA is kept, in frame starting at base 1. Here V drops 8 bases and J drops 5 bases, and the junction holds 12 bases not matched to any gene. For CDR1 and CDR2, the germline V gene (reference sequence) lists MNHEY and SMNVEV. TCRbeta CDR3 regions were amplified from genomic DNA using the immunoSEQ Assay, a bias-controlled multiplex PCR. Per the original workflow: Nucleated cell counts per sample were estimated from amplification of reference gene primers within the assay. To quantify the absolute abundance of each unique TCRbeta CDR3 rearrangement, sequence reads were collapsed and filtered. Productive Simpson clonality was computed per sample as the square root of Simpson's diversity index over productive rearrangements. TCRdb obtained this table from immuneACCESS and retained in-frame rearrangements with V and J assigned. These tables miss some clones; where compared with another copy, unresolved V genes account for less than half of the shortfall, and the remainder is unexplained. For V, J and clone size, that table is used; D and trimming come from the DNA. For this sample there are roughly 150,000 clones; under 95% appear just once. Approximately 4.6% of the sample belongs to the ten largest clones.

This clonotype was sampled from a young man with COVID-19, enrolled during active disease. Sequencing was performed on peripheral blood. The rearrangement combines TRBV27 with TRBJ1-2; TRBD1 agrees with 9 junctional bases. The DNA is TGTGCCAGCGCCATACAGGGGGCTTACCCATATGGCTACACCTTC. Translated, it gives CASAIQGAYPYGYTF.